This TCR beta chain stems from a study of preoperative IRX-2 immunotherapy in early breast cancer. Only in-frame clones appear in the TCRdb table, and some are missing; sequencing was by immunoSEQ multiplex PCR. The sample holds 25,000 to 30,000 clones, 85% to 90% seen once. The CDR3 loop spans 16 amino acids. Between the trimmed V and J ends, which lost 5 bases and 6 bases, there was a span of 20 bases. CDR1 and CDR2 (germline): LGHNA, YNFKEQ. This clone turned up a few times. Regarding treatment: preoperative locoregional IRX-2 cytokine immunotherapy. Samples came from a phase Ib trial of preoperative locoregional IRX-2 cytokine immunotherapy.

The specimen was taken from a patient treated with IRX-2 immunotherapy. V and J are TRBV4-2 and TRBJ2-1, with a weak D call TRBD1 (5 bases). The TCR comes from a human donor with breast cancer. CDR3 amino acids: CASSTNPDIQINEQFF. CDR3 DNA: TGTGCCAGCAGCACGAACCCGGACATTCAAATCAATGAGCAGTTCTTC.